This entry features one T cell receptor beta chain sequence. The clone's antigen remains unknown. No base quality values were provided; no much bigger clone lies one nucleotide off. The germline V gene provides CDR1 SNHLY and CDR2 FYNNEI. Unmatched junction bases come to 8, with V trimmed by 3 bases and J by 5 bases. From the cysteine up to the phenylalanine, the CDR3 has a length of 16 residues. CDR3 DNA is the only sequence kept; it has 48 bases, read in frame from the first base. In total, 666 healthy bone marrow donors made up the cohort. At the time of sampling, all cohort members were nominally healthy, though unrecorded immune exposures were likely present. The donor was CMV seronegative and was included in the group of 352 seronegative cohort members. Each donor provided a peripheral blood sample, and peripheral blood mononuclear cells were used for TCR beta sequencing. The Qiagen DNeasy Blood Extraction Kit was used to extract genomic DNA from the blood cell samples.

The data belong to a study of cytomegalovirus exposure and HLA in healthy donors (TCRdb year 2017). With respect to the entire study: According to an earlier analysis of a few hundred of the donors, about 180 million T cells yielded some 120 million unique TCR beta sequences and approximately 280 Gb of sequence data. An early release covering roughly 640 HLA-typed donors comprised approximately 290 gigabases of sequencing data and roughly 86 million unique TCR sequences. The genetic ancestry cluster associated with self-reported Caucasian donors included 81% of the approximately 400 genotyped donors. The study aimed to test whether cataloging public T cell receptors could reveal signatures of past pathogen exposure. The study used immunosequencing to profile the T cell repertoires of 666 subjects and linked those repertoires to cytomegalovirus serostatus. Along with the roughly 670-subject first cohort, a separate validation cohort of over a hundred different subjects was used. To predict cytomegalovirus infection status, the study brought together high-throughput TCR immunosequencing, statistical association of individual TCRs with disease status, and machine learning. A later analysis re-examined previously published TCR beta repertoires from several hundred donors and added high-resolution HLA genotyping to investigate patterns of TCR occurrence. Rather than drawing on any new phenotypic data, the later analysis identified candidate immune exposures from TCR beta sequences and the way those sequences occurred across donors. To decide whether each TCR beta V gene segment behaved as functional or pseudogenic, an earlier analysis of several hundred of the donors relied on high-throughput TCR beta sequencing. Donor age, sex, ethnicity and CMV serostatus were compiled together with the repertoire data. Genome-wide SNP genotypes for about 65% of the roughly 700 donors were used in a later genetic analysis, which treated that subset as a discovery cohort. All discovery cohort repertoires had been generated using a single sequencing platform. HLA typing covered class I and class II loci at four-digit resolution. The number of donors typed differed by locus, with roughly 629-640 for A, B, C, DRB1 and DQB1, around 560 for DQA1, 600 to 610 for DPA1, and some 450 for DPB1. Four to six DR-DQ haplotypes were handled as single units for association and clustering, since linkage in the cohort was strong. Across 398 genotyped donors of the cohort, an average of approximately 240,000 unique TCR beta nucleotide sequences per donor were sequenced, and 15% to 20% of those sequences were non-productive. Study-level results and caveats: This cohort had only TCR beta chains sequenced, and the lack of alpha or paired-chain data limited which features could be detected. At a false discovery rate of 0.05, a later analysis linked 16,951 TCR beta sequences to specific HLA alleles. Several of the top co-occurrence clusters appeared to be linked to parvovirus B19, influenza, CMV and Epstein-Barr virus, according to a later analysis. Linkage disequilibrium might explain the correlated functional status among segregating V segments, but an unknown experimental factor could not be ruled out. The study listed 150 to 200 TCR beta chains as associated with cytomegalovirus. According to the authors, the approach could potentially be generalized to other disease states and immunological phenotypes. In an earlier analysis of some 640 of the donors, most TCR beta V segments were observed in productive rearrangements about 87% or about 30% of the time, broadly matching IMGT annotations. The only immune exposure information available for the cohort was CMV serostatus. A few of the identified cytomegalovirus-associated TCR beta chains were confirmed in vitro to be specific for cytomegalovirus antigens. Because counts were too low, under 20 rarely observed V segments, including chromosome 9 orphons, were left out of the earlier analysis of approximately 580 of the donors. Compared with the 666-donor mean, donors in an Asian-associated ancestry cluster had fewer N-insertions in productive TCRs, according to a later genetic analysis. In both the original and validation cohorts, the classifier was reported to diagnose cytomegalovirus status with high specificity and sensitivity. In a later analysis, most CMV-associated TCR beta chains were found to appear HLA-restricted, with HLA associations seemingly driven largely by CMV exposure. A cluster of highly shared sequence variants was judged likely to be a technical artifact of the sequencing pipeline. The 87-base-pair reads could not distinguish some IMGT-functional V segments, including TRBV6-2 and TRBV6-3, so those segments were excluded. The presence/absence analyses assumed that sequencing depth was roughly uniform across donors, and that assumption may not be true. A further reported finding was that TCR beta sequences accurately predicted the HLA-A and HLA-B alleles for most subjects in the first cohort. In a later analysis, TCR association rates were found to vary across HLA loci, with the most associated TCRs seen for DRB1 alleles and the fewest for HLA-C alleles. Because HLA typing was unavailable for some donors at each locus, only the typed subset was used in association tests. Most TCR sequences were observed very rarely across donors, whereas some public TCRs were present in many individuals. A later analysis found that HLA-associated TCR beta chains were more clonally expanded and had lower generation probabilities than equally common non-associated chains. V-gene and J-gene trimming of TCR beta chains was associated with a missense DCLRE1C variant in a later genetic analysis, and the association was replicated in an independent cohort. When HLA alleles, especially DR and DQ, strongly co-occurred, attributing TCR associations to individual alleles was difficult.

The library was generated by the immunoSEQ multiplex PCR assay. For the multiplex PCR, a mixture combining 60 forward primers for TCR Vbeta segments and 13 reverse primers for TCR Jbeta segments was used. The CDR3 region of rearranged TCR beta genes was amplified from genomic DNA with a multiplex PCR assay. On the Illumina HiSeq System, the amplified TCR beta libraries were sequenced as 87-base-pair reads. Per the authors' processing: In a later analysis, 70 million to 95 million unique TCR beta chains were counted across the roughly 610 repertoires, and roughly 10 million of these chains were shared by at least two donors. Raw reads were error-corrected and collapsed into unique sequences with a nearest-neighbor algorithm that merged closely related sequences to remove PCR and sequencing errors. CDR3 sequences were aligned to IMGT reference sequences to assign V, D and J gene segments. For a sequence to be retained, at least a six-nucleotide match to both a V gene segment and a J gene segment was required. A rearrangement was called productive if the CDR3 had no stop codons and remained in frame with V and J, and every other rearrangement was called non-productive. CDR3 was defined according to IMGT convention as the region running from the second conserved V-encoded cysteine to the conserved J-encoded phenylalanine. The earlier analysis of more than 450 of the donors excluded sequences that lacked an unambiguous match to a single V gene segment. An earlier analysis of 500 to 600 of the donors classified V segments as functional when productive rearrangements were above 56.7% and as segregating when the standard deviation between donors was above 5%. A statistical classification framework was built for diagnosing cytomegalovirus status from the catalog of TCR beta chain sequences. A later analysis assigned V and J genes by comparing TCR nucleotide sequences with IMGT/GENE-DB human TR gene sequences. In a later analysis, CDR3 sequences and most-parsimonious VDJ recombination scenarios were assigned using the TCRdist pipeline. A later analysis defined each TCR beta chain by its CDR3 amino acid sequence plus V-gene family, and excluded reads lacking a unique V-gene family. A later analysis removed 500 to 600 highly shared, low-generation-probability nucleotide sequences to deal with suspected cross-contamination and a sequencing artifact. In a later analysis, a clonal expansion index for each public chain was calculated from normalized within-repertoire ranks of inferred template counts. In a later analysis, generation probabilities were computed with a VDJ recombination model fitted to out-of-frame rearrangements, and the resulting probabilities were checked against IGoR. A later analysis scored TCR-TCR, TCR-HLA and TCR-CMV co-occurrence with hypergeometric tests, applying a repertoire-size bias correction to TCR pairs. A later analysis estimated false discovery rates by permuting HLA or CMV assignments 20 times. In a later analysis, co-occurring TCRs were grouped using DBSCAN, with TCRdist sequence similarity added in when clustering inside HLA-allele-positive subsets. Co-occurrence clustering excluded repertoires with fewer than 30,000 or more than 120,000 public chains, plus five with anomalous nucleotide sharing. The source is immuneACCESS, and TCRdb retained only in-frame sequences with V and J called. Part of the clones is not carried over; for the studies checked, unresolved V genes explain less than half of this, and the remainder is unexplained. That table gives V, J and clone size, and the DNA gave D and trimming. The table for this sample lists about 150,000 clones; over 70% of them were counted only once. The ten most abundant clones make up over 3% of the sample.

Material: PBMCs. The V and J segments used are TRBV2 and TRBJ2-7, with TRBD2 identical over 12 junction bases. The sequence was collected from a male donor in good health and CMV-seronegative. The nucleotide sequence is given as TGTGCCAGCAGTGACTGGACTAGCGGGAAGAGGGACGAGCAGTACTTC. The translation is CASSDWTSGKRDEQYF.